Sequencing of this T cell receptor beta chain was carried out in a study of blood T cell repertoires in COVID-19. Turning to the study itself: Specimens from acute and convalescent COVID-19 originated in the United States, Italy and Spain.

This clone showed up many times. This CDR3 comprises 11 residues. V was clipped by 10 bases and J by 7 bases; unmatched bases: 4. The germline V gene encodes CDR1 SNHLY and CDR2 FYNNEI. Some clones are missing from TCRdb's copy, which holds only in-frame ones; the method was immunoSEQ multiplex PCR. Of 110,000 or so clones listed, roughly four fifths are singletons. The sample consisted of peripheral blood. This chain links TRBV2 with TRBJ2-1; TRBD2 agrees at 7 bases. This sequence was found in a man in his forties or fifties with acute or convalescent COVID-19. DNA of the CDR3: TGTGCCACCAGACTAGCAAATGAGCAGTTCTTC. Translating it yields CATRLANEQFF.